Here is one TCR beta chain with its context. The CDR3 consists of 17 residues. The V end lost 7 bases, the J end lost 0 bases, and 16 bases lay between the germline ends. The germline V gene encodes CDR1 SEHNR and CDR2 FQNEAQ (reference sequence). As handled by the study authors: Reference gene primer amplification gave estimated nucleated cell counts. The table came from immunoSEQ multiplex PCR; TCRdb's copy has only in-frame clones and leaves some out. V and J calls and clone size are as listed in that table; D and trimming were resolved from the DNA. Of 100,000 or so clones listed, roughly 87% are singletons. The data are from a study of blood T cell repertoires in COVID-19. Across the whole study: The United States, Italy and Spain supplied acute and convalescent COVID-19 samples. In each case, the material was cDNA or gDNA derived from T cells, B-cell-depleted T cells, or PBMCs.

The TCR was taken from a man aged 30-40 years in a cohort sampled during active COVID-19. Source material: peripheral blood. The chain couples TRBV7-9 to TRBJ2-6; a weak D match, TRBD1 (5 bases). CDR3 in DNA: TGTGCCAGCACTCAAGGCAGGGTTCCCTCTGGGGCCAACGTCCTGACTTTC. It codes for CASTQGRVPSGANVLTF.